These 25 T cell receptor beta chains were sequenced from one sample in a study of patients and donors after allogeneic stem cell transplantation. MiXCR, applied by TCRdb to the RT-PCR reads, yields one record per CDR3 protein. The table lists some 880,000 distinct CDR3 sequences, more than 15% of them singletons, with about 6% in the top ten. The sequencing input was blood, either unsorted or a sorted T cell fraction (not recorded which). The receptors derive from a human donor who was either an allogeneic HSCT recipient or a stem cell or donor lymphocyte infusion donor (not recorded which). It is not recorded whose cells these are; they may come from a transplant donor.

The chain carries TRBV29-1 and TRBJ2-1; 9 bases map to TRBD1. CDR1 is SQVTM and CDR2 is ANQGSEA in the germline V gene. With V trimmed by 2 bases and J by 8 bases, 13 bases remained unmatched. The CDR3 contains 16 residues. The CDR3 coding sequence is TGCAGCGTTGAAATTAAGGGCTGGGACAGGGACGATGAGCAGTTCTTC. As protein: CSVEIKGWDRDDEQFF.

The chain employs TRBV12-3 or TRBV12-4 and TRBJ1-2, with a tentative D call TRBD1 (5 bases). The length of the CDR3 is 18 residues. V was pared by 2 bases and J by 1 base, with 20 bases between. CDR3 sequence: CASSLTGTSVPVNYGYTF. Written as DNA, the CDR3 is TGTGCCAGCAGTTTAACCGGGACGTCAGTTCCCGTTAACTATGGCTACACCTTC.

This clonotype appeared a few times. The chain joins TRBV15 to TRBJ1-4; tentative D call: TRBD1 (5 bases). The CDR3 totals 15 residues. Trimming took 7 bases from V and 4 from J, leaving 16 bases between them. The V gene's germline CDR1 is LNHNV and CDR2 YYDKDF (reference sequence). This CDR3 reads CATTFEGQNNEKLFF. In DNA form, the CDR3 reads TGTGCCACCACCTTCGAGGGGCAGAATAATGAAAAACTGTTTTTT.

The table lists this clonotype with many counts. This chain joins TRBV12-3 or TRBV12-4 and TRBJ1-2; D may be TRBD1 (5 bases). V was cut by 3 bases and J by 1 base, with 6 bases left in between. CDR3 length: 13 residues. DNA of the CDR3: TGTGCCAGCAGTTTGGGGGTTAACTATGGCTACACCTTC. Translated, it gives CASSLGVNYGYTF.

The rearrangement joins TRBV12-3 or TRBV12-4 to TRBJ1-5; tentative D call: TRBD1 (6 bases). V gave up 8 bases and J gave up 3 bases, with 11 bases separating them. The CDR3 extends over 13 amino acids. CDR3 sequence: CASATGDNQPQHF. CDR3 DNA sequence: TGTGCCAGCGCGACAGGTGACAATCAGCCCCAGCATTTT.

The CDR3 DNA sequence: TGTGCCAGCAGCTTAGACAGGGGAGGCCCCAATCAGCCCCAGCATTTT. Translation gives CASSLDRGGPNQPQHF. V is TRBV7-9 and J is TRBJ1-5, with 7 bases identical to TRBD1. The CDR3 covers 16 residues. Germline V gene data show CDR1 as SEHNR and CDR2 as FQNEAQ (reference sequence). J gave up 3 bases and V 1 base, and 6 bases lay outside the gene matches.

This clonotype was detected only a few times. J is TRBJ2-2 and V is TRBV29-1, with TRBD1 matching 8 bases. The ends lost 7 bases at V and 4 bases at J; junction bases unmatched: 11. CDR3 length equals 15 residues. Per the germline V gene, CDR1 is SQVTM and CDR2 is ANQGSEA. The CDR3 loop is CSASSAGGGTGELFF. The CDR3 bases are TGCAGCGCCTCCTCGGCAGGGGGCGGCACCGGGGAGCTGTTTTTT.

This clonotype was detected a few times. CDR3 nucleotides: TGTGCCAGCAGCTTAGAGGGACTAGCGGGAGACAATGAGCAGTTCTTC. The encoded protein is CASSLEGLAGDNEQFF. The V gene is TRBV7-8, the J gene TRBJ2-1, with 14 bases that match TRBD2. V was clipped by 1 base and J by 5 bases; unmatched bases: 1. The germline gives CDR1 SGHVS, CDR2 FQNEAQ. The CDR3 runs 16 residues.

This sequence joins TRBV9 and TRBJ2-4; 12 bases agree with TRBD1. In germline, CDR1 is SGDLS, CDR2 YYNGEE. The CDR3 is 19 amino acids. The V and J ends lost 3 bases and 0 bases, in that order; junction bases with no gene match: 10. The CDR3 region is CASSGGTGGSIIAKNIQYF. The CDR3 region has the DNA TGTGCCAGCAGCGGAGGGACAGGGGGCAGTATCATAGCCAAAAACATTCAGTACTTC. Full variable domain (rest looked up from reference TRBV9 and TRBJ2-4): DSGVTQTPKHLITATGQRVTLRCSPRSGDLSVYWYQQSLDQGLQFLIQYYNGEERAKGNILERFSAQQFPDLHSELNLSSLELGDSALYFCASSGGTGGSIIAKNIQYFGAGTRLSVL.

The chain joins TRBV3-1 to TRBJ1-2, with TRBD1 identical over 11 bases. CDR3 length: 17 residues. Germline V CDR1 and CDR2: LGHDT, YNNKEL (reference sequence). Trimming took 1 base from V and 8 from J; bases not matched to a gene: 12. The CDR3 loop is CASSQGLPGQGAGGYTF. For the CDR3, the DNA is TGTGCCAGCAGCCAAGGCCTACCCGGACAGGGGGCGGGAGGCTACACCTTC.

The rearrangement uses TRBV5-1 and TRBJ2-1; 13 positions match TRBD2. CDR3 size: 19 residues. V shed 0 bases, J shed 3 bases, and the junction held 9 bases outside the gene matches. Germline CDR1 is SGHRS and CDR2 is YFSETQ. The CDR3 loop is CASSLVGLAGARDYNEQFF. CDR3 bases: TGCGCCAGCAGCTTGGTCGGACTAGCGGGGGCCAGAGACTACAATGAGCAGTTCTTC. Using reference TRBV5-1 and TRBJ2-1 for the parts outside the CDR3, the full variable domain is KAGVTQTPRYLIKTRGQQVTLSCSPISGHRSVSWYQQTPGQGLQFLFEYFSETQRNKGNFPGRFSGRQFSNSRSEMNVSTLELGDSALYLCASSLVGLAGARDYNEQFFGPGTRLTVL.

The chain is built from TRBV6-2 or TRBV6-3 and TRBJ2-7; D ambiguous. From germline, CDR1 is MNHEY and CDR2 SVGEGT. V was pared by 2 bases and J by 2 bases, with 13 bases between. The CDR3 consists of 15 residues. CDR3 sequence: CASSYPTSGTYEQYF. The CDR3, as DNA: TGTGCCAGCAGTTACCCCACCTCTGGGACCTACGAGCAGTACTTC.

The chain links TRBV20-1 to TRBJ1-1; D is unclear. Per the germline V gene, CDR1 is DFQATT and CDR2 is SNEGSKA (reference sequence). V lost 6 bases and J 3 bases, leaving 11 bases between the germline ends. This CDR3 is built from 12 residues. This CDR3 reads CSARTWDTEAFF. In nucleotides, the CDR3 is TGCAGTGCGCGGACGTGGGACACTGAAGCTTTCTTT.

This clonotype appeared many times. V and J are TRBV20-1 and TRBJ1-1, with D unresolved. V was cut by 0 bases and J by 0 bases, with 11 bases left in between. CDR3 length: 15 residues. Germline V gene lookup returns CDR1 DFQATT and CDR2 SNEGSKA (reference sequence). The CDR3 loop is CSARDPQLLNTEAFF. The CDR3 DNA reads TGCAGTGCTAGAGATCCACAGCTCTTGAACACTGAAGCTTTCTTT.

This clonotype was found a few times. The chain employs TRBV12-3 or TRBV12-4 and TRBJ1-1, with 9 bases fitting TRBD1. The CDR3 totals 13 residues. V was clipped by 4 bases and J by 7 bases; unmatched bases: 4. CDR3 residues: CASSSGQGIEAFF. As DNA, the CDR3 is TGTGCCAGCAGTTCCGGACAGGGGATTGAAGCTTTCTTT.

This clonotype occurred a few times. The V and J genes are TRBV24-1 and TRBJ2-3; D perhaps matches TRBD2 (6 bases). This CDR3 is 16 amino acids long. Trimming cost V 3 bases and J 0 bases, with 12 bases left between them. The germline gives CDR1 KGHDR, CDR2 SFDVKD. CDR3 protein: CATSDHTGGSTDTQYF. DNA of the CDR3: TGTGCCACCAGTGATCATACCGGGGGTAGCACAGATACGCAGTATTTT.

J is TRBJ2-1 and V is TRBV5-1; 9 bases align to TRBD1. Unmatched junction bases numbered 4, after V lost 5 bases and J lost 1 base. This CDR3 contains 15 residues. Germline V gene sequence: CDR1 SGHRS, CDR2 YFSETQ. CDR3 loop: CASRFGTGSYNEQFF. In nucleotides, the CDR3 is TGCGCCAGCAGATTCGGGACAGGGTCCTACAATGAGCAGTTCTTC.

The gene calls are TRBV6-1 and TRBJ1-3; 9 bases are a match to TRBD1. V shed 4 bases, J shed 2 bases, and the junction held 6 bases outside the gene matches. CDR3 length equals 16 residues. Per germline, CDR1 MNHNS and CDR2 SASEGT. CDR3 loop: CASSGGQGKAGNTIYF. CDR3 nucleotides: TGTGCCAGCAGTGGGGGACAGGGTAAAGCTGGAAACACCATATATTTT.

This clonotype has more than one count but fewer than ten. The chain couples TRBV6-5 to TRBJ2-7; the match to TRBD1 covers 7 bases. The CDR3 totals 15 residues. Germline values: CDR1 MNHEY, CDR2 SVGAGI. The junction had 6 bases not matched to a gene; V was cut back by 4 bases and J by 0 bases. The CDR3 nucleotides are TGTGCCAGCAGTTTGCCGGGACAGAGCTCCTACGAGCAGTACTTC. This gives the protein CASSLPGQSSYEQYF.

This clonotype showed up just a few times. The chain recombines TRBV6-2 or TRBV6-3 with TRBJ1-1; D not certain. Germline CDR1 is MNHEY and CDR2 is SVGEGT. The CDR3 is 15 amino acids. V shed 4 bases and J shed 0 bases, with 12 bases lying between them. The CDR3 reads CASSSSTSMNTEAFF. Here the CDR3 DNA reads TGTGCCAGCAGTTCGTCAACCTCGATGAACACTGAAGCTTTCTTT.

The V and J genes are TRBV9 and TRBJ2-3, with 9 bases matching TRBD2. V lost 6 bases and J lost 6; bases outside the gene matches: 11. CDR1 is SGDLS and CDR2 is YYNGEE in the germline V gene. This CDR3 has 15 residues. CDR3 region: CASNYGGGGADTQYF. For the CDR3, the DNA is TGTGCCAGCAACTATGGTGGCGGGGGGGCGGATACGCAGTATTTT.

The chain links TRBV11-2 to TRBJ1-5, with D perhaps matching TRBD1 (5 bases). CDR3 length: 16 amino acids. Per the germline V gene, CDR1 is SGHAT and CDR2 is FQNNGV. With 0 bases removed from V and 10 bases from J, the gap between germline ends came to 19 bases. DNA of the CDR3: TGTGCCAGCAGCTTAGATTCCGGGCGGGGGGATGGCCCCCAGCATTTT. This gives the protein CASSLDSGRGDGPQHF.

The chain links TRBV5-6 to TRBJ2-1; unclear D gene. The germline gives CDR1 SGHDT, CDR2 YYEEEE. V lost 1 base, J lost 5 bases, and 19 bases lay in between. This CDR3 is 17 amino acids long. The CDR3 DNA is TGTGCCAGCAGCTTGTTCGACGGGCTAAGCAGGCACAATGAGCAGTTCTTC. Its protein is CASSLFDGLSRHNEQFF.

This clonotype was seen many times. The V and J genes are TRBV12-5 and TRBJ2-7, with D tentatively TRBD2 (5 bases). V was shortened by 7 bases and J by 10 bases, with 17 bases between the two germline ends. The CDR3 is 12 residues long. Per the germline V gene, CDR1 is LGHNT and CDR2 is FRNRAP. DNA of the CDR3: TGTGCTAGTGCACAAGAGGGTACCAGACAGTACTTC. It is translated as CASAQEGTRQYF.

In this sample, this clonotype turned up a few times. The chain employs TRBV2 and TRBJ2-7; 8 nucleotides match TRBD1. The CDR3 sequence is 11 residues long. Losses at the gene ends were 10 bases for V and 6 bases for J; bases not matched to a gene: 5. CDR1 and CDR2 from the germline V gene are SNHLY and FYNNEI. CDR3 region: CATYRGSEQYF. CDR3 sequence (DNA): TGTGCCACCTACAGGGGGTCCGAGCAGTACTTC.